A single T cell receptor (beta chain) is shown here with its context. These data belong to a study of tumor-infiltrating lymphocytes in oesophageal squamous cell carcinoma. TCRdb used MiXCR to reprocess the PCR reads, holding one entry per CDR3 protein. The sample has about 14,000 distinct CDR3 sequences, about 50% seen once. V trimming: 3 bases; J trimming: 11 bases; junction bases outside the gene matches: 1. In germline, CDR1 is PRHDT, CDR2 FYEKMQ (reference sequence). The CDR3 contains 11 residues. Sample: blood. The gene calls are TRBV13 and TRBJ1-1, with 9 bases aligning to TRBD1. The source of this sequence is a male donor with esophageal squamous cell carcinoma. CDR3 amino acids: CASSFGQGAFF. CDR3 bases: TGTGCCAGCAGCTTTGGACAGGGGGCTTTCTTT.